This is a list of T cell receptor beta chains from one sample in a study of blood T cell repertoires in COVID-19. The data were produced by immunoSEQ multiplex PCR, yet TCRdb's version contains in-frame clones alone and is incomplete. In the table there are 150,000 to 200,000 clones, 80% to 85% of which are singletons. The material sequenced was peripheral blood. These receptors all come from a woman aged 70-85 years with COVID-19, enrolled during active disease. Each CDR3 is given with its conserved first and last residue. Fields, in order: J gene, V gene, clone size, D gene, CDR3 protein, CDR3 DNA. A D gene is named only where the DNA matches it firmly. Clone size appears in some rows only: once, few, many, or a class for an expanded clone.

j_gene: TRBJ2-1
v_gene: TRBV7-8
abundance: NA
d_gene: NA
CDR3aa: CASSSSSGSSYNEQFF
CDR3nt: TGTGCCAGCAGCTCCTCCTCGGGTAGCTCCTACAATGAGCAGTTCTTC

j_gene: TRBJ1-3
v_gene: TRBV28
abundance: NA
d_gene: TRBD1
CDR3aa: CASSPEQGATGNTIYF
CDR3nt: TGTGCCAGCAGTCCAGAACAGGGGGCTACTGGAAACACCATATATTTT

j_gene: TRBJ2-5
v_gene: TRBV28
abundance: NA
d_gene: NA
CDR3aa: CASSQNYETQYF
CDR3nt: TGTGCCAGCAGTCAGAATTACGAGACCCAGTACTTC

j_gene: TRBJ2-1
v_gene: TRBV5-5
abundance: NA
d_gene: TRBD2
CDR3aa: CASSLVSGSYNGQFF
CDR3nt: TGTGCCAGCAGCTTGGTTAGCGGGTCGTACAATGGGCAGTTCTTC

j_gene: TRBJ1-6
v_gene: TRBV3-1/TRBV3-2
abundance: NA
d_gene: NA
CDR3aa: CASSATGWNSPLHF
CDR3nt: TGTGCCAGCAGCGCAACAGGGTGGAATTCACCCCTCCACTTT

j_gene: TRBJ1-5
v_gene: TRBV6-1
abundance: NA
d_gene: NA
CDR3aa: CASSENVDLRVSF
CDR3nt: TGTGCCAGCAGTGAAAACGTGGACTTACGCGTCTCTTTT

j_gene: TRBJ1-4
v_gene: TRBV6-5
abundance: NA
d_gene: NA
CDR3aa: CASGSRFGKLFF
CDR3nt: TGTGCCAGCGGCTCGAGGTTCGGAAAACTGTTTTTT

j_gene: TRBJ2-1
v_gene: TRBV9
abundance: NA
d_gene: TRBD2
CDR3aa: CASSATSSGNYNEQFF
CDR3nt: TGTGCCAGCAGCGCCACCTCTAGCGGAAATTACAATGAGCAGTTCTTC

j_gene: TRBJ2-1
v_gene: TRBV10-3
abundance: NA
d_gene: TRBD2
CDR3aa: CATGASGSEQFF
CDR3nt: TGTGCCACCGGGGCTAGCGGGTCTGAGCAGTTCTTC

j_gene: TRBJ1-5
v_gene: TRBV18
abundance: NA
d_gene: TRBD1
CDR3aa: CASSPSDRDLYSNQPQHF
CDR3nt: TGTGCCAGCTCACCATCGGACAGGGATCTGTATAGCAATCAGCCCCAGCATTTT

j_gene: TRBJ1-5
v_gene: TRBV5-5
abundance: NA
d_gene: NA
CDR3aa: CASSRGSGSNQPQHF
CDR3nt: TGTGCCAGCAGTCGGGGGTCGGGGAGCAATCAGCCCCAGCATTTT

j_gene: TRBJ2-4
v_gene: TRBV7-8
abundance: NA
d_gene: TRBD2
CDR3aa: CASSLGAGVLAKNIQYF
CDR3nt: TGTGCCAGCAGCTTGGGCGCGGGAGTACTAGCCAAAAACATTCAGTACTTC

j_gene: TRBJ2-2
v_gene: TRBV5-1
abundance: NA
d_gene: TRBD1
CDR3aa: CASKQGASNTGELFF
CDR3nt: TGCGCCAGCAAGCAGGGGGCTTCGAACACCGGGGAGCTGTTTTTT

j_gene: TRBJ2-5
v_gene: TRBV5-5
abundance: NA
d_gene: NA
CDR3aa: CASAHRGTAQETQYF
CDR3nt: TGTGCCAGCGCTCATCGGGGGACAGCGCAAGAGACCCAGTACTTC

j_gene: TRBJ1-5
v_gene: TRBV19
abundance: few
d_gene: NA
CDR3aa: CASSTSWTAVSNQPQHF
CDR3nt: TGTGCCAGTAGTACGTCCTGGACAGCCGTTAGCAATCAGCCCCAGCATTTT

j_gene: TRBJ2-1
v_gene: TRBV29-1
abundance: NA
d_gene: TRBD1
CDR3aa: CSVKVGTGLSNEQFF
CDR3nt: TGCAGCGTCAAAGTAGGGACAGGTCTCTCTAATGAGCAGTTCTTC

j_gene: TRBJ1-2
v_gene: TRBV15
abundance: few
d_gene: NA
CDR3aa: CATSRPSPGGDGGYTF
CDR3nt: TGTGCCACCAGCAGACCCAGTCCCGGGGGAGACGGTGGCTACACCTTC

j_gene: TRBJ2-3
v_gene: TRBV6-1
abundance: NA
d_gene: TRBD2
CDR3aa: CASSEGRLAGAIDTQYF
CDR3nt: TGTGCCAGCAGTGAAGGTAGACTAGCGGGAGCGATAGATACGCAGTATTTT

j_gene: TRBJ1-4
v_gene: TRBV6-6
abundance: once
d_gene: NA
CDR3aa: CASSDGQGREKLFF
CDR3nt: TGTGCCAGCAGTGACGGGCAGGGAAGGGAAAAACTGTTTTTT

j_gene: TRBJ2-5
v_gene: TRBV5-4
abundance: NA
d_gene: NA
CDR3aa: CASSLASGETQYF
CDR3nt: TGTGCCAGCAGCTTGGCCTCCGGAGAGACCCAGTACTTC

j_gene: TRBJ1-1
v_gene: TRBV5-1
abundance: NA
d_gene: TRBD1
CDR3aa: CASETGAGDTEAFF
CDR3nt: TGCGCCAGCGAGACAGGGGCGGGCGACACTGAAGCTTTCTTT

j_gene: TRBJ2-7
v_gene: TRBV30
abundance: NA
d_gene: NA
CDR3aa: CAWRPPGLHYEQYF
CDR3nt: TGTGCCTGGAGGCCCCCGGGACTCCACTACGAGCAGTACTTC

j_gene: TRBJ1-6
v_gene: TRBV10-3
abundance: NA
d_gene: NA
CDR3aa: CASTGTDNSPLHF
CDR3nt: TGTGCCAGCACAGGGACGGATAATTCACCCCTCCACTTT

j_gene: TRBJ1-2
v_gene: TRBV27
abundance: NA
d_gene: NA
CDR3aa: CASSLSQGNGYTF
CDR3nt: TGTGCCAGCAGTTTATCGCAGGGAAATGGCTACACCTTC

j_gene: TRBJ2-7
v_gene: TRBV7-2
abundance: NA
d_gene: NA
CDR3aa: CASSLAPGGSYEQYF
CDR3nt: TGTGCCAGCAGCTTAGCCCCGGGCGGGTCCTACGAGCAGTACTTC

j_gene: TRBJ1-1
v_gene: TRBV5-1
abundance: NA
d_gene: TRBD1
CDR3aa: CASSLEPGQGKGGTEAFF
CDR3nt: TGCGCCAGCAGCTTGGAGCCGGGACAGGGTAAGGGAGGCACTGAAGCTTTCTTT

j_gene: TRBJ2-5
v_gene: TRBV5-5
abundance: NA
d_gene: TRBD1
CDR3aa: CASSETGRRETQYF
CDR3nt: TGTGCCAGCAGCGAGACAGGGCGTCGAGAGACCCAGTACTTC

j_gene: TRBJ2-3
v_gene: TRBV2
abundance: NA
d_gene: TRBD2
CDR3aa: CASSIGGVRDTQYF
CDR3nt: TGTGCCAGCTCTATCGGGGGGGTCCGGGATACGCAGTATTTT

j_gene: TRBJ1-5
v_gene: TRBV27
abundance: NA
d_gene: NA
CDR3aa: CASSLAGEGQPQHF
CDR3nt: TGTGCCAGCAGTTTGGCAGGGGAGGGCCAGCCCCAGCATTTT

j_gene: TRBJ2-5
v_gene: TRBV9
abundance: few
d_gene: TRBD2
CDR3aa: CASSKMGGRAMETQYF
CDR3nt: TGTGCCAGCAGCAAAATGGGCGGGAGGGCCATGGAGACCCAGTACTTC

j_gene: TRBJ1-1
v_gene: TRBV19
abundance: NA
d_gene: TRBD1
CDR3aa: CASSLDRGRTEAFF
CDR3nt: TGTGCCAGTAGCCTGGACAGGGGGCGCACTGAAGCTTTCTTT

j_gene: TRBJ1-1
v_gene: TRBV9
abundance: NA
d_gene: NA
CDR3aa: CASSASSGGTEAFF
CDR3nt: TGTGCCAGCAGCGCGAGTAGTGGGGGGACTGAAGCTTTCTTT

j_gene: TRBJ2-3
v_gene: TRBV4-2
abundance: NA
d_gene: TRBD2
CDR3aa: CASSPQALAGAYTDTQYF
CDR3nt: TGTGCCAGCAGCCCTCAGGCGTTAGCGGGGGCCTACACAGATACGCAGTATTTT

j_gene: TRBJ2-7
v_gene: TRBV5-4
abundance: NA
d_gene: NA
CDR3aa: CASSPGTELEQYF
CDR3nt: TGTGCCAGCAGCCCTGGGACTGAATTAGAGCAGTACTTC

j_gene: TRBJ2-1
v_gene: TRBV19
abundance: NA
d_gene: TRBD2
CDR3aa: CATKMTSGRATEQFF
CDR3nt: TGTGCCACCAAAATGACTAGCGGGAGGGCCACTGAGCAGTTCTTC

j_gene: TRBJ2-7
v_gene: TRBV14
abundance: once
d_gene: TRBD1
CDR3aa: CASSQEYRGYEQYF
CDR3nt: TGTGCCAGCAGCCAAGAGTACAGGGGCTACGAGCAGTACTTC

j_gene: TRBJ1-1
v_gene: TRBV12-3/TRBV12-4
abundance: many
d_gene: NA
CDR3aa: CASSLSPVSEAFF
CDR3nt: TGTGCCAGCAGTTTGTCTCCGGTTTCTGAAGCTTTCTTT

j_gene: TRBJ1-1
v_gene: TRBV3-1/TRBV3-2
abundance: NA
d_gene: NA
CDR3aa: CASSPRWTGNTEAFF
CDR3nt: TGTGCCAGCAGTCCACGCTGGACGGGAAACACTGAAGCTTTCTTT

j_gene: TRBJ1-1
v_gene: TRBV5-5
abundance: NA
d_gene: NA
CDR3aa: CASSFILGEGTEAFF
CDR3nt: TGTGCCAGCAGCTTTATTCTCGGGGAGGGCACTGAAGCTTTCTTT